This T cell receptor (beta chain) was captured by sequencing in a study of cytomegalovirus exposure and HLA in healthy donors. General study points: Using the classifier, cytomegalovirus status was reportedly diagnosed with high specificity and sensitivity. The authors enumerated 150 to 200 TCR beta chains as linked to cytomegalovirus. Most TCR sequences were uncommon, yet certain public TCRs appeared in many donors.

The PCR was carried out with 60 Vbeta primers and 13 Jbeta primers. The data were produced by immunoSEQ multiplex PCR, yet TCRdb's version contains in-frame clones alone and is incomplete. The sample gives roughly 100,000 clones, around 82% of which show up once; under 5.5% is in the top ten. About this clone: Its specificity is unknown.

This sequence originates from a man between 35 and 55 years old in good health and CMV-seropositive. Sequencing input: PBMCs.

CDR3 bases: TGTGCCAGCAGTCTACAGCGGGAGCCGAGGGACGAGCAGTACTTC. Residues: CASSLQREPRDEQYF. This chain uses TRBV2 with TRBJ2-7; 8 bases align to TRBD2. The V segment lost 5 bases and the J segment 5 bases; nucleotides outside the gene matches: 11. Germline lookup yields CDR1 SNHLY and CDR2 FYNNEI. This CDR3 is built from 15 residues.